This T cell receptor beta chain was observed in a study of blood T cell repertoires in COVID-19. Study background: Acute and convalescent COVID-19 specimens originated in the United States, Italy and Spain. T cells, B-cell-depleted T cells, or PBMCs supplied cDNA or gDNA.

Original data processing: How many nucleated cells were present was estimated from reference gene primer amplification. Sequencing used immunoSEQ multiplex PCR; TCRdb keeps in-frame clones, though not all of them. The V and J calls and the clone size are those of that table, but D and trimming were determined from the DNA. The data contain a few hundred thousand clones, around 82% of them seen just once; the ten biggest clones take up less than 10%. This CDR3 is built from 14 residues. Trimming cost V 6 bases and J 5 bases, with 16 bases left between them. Germline V lookup: CDR1 KGHSH, CDR2 LQKENI. V gene TRBV18 combines with J gene TRBJ2-5, with D possibly TRBD1 on 7 matching bases. The sequencing input was peripheral blood. The receptor was derived from a human donor in a cohort sampled during active COVID-19. CDR3 in DNA: TGTGCCAGCTCGGAGAGCGCAGGGGGGGAGACCCAGTACTTC. Amino acids: CASSESAGGETQYF. Looking up the rest from reference TRBV18 and TRBJ2-5 gives the full variable domain: NAGVMQNPRHLVRRRGQEARLRCSPMKGHSHVYWYRQLPEEGLKFMVYLQKENIIDESGMPKERFSAEFPKEGPSILRIQQVVRGDSAAYFCASSESAGGETQYFGPGTRLLVL.